The 21 T cell receptor beta chains listed next were all sequenced from one sample in a study of graft-versus-host responses after intestinal transplantation. These receptors have no known antigen. Profiled with immunoSEQ multiplex PCR; TCRdb holds only in-frame clones, not every one. The sample lists 96,000 or so clones; 80% to 95% were seen once. This material consisted of unstimulated CD4+ T cells sorted from spleen or lymph node cells, taken before intestinal transplant. The receptors derive from a human donor who received an intestinal transplant.

The J gene is TRBJ2-5, the V gene TRBV5-1, with 7 bases fitting TRBD1. V lost 6 bases to trimming and J lost 7 bases; unmatched junction nucleotides: 18. The CDR3 spans 16 residues. The germline V gene encodes CDR1 SGHRS and CDR2 YFSETQ. This chain's CDR3 is CASIGQRGPQERTQYF. The CDR3 nucleotides read TGCGCCAGCATAGGTCAGAGGGGGCCCCAAGAGCGGACCCAGTACTTC.

The CDR3 nucleotides are TGTGCCAGCAGCGTAGACCAGCCCGGGATGTACGAGCAGTACTTC. Amino acid sequence: CASSVDQPGMYEQYF. The chain carries TRBV9 and TRBJ2-7, with TRBD2 as a possible D gene (5 bases). V was cut by 0 bases and J by 4 bases, with 14 bases left in between. CDR1 and CDR2 (germline): SGDLS, YYNGEE. The CDR3 runs to 15 residues.

V and J are TRBV7-9 and TRBJ2-1; TRBD2 is a possible D gene (5 bases). V lost 0 bases and J 4 bases, leaving 16 bases between the germline ends. There are 17 residues in the CDR3. CDR1 is SEHNR and CDR2 is FQNEAQ in the germline V gene (reference sequence). Written as DNA, the CDR3 is TGTGCCAGCAGCTTAGCGAGAGGGAGAGGGCCATACAATGAGCAGTTCTTC. It codes for CASSLARGRGPYNEQFF.

This clone was recorded once. V usage is TRBV30 and J usage is TRBJ2-7; TRBD1 matches 7 bases. V lost 5 bases and J lost 3; bases outside the gene matches: 7. The CDR3 has 13 amino acids. Germline V gene data show CDR1 as GTSNPN and CDR2 as SVGIG (reference sequence). The DNA of the CDR3 is TGTGCCTGGGGTAAACAGGGGATCTACGAGCAGTACTTC. Translated, it gives CAWGKQGIYEQYF.

The chain recombines TRBV4-1 with TRBJ2-3; a possible D gene is TRBD2 (6 bases). Trimming pared 1 base from V and 0 bases from J, leaving 8 bases between. CDR3 length: 15 amino acids. Germline V lookup: CDR1 MGHRA, CDR2 YSYEKL. Written as DNA, the CDR3 is TGCGCCAGCAGCCAAGTCGGGAGTAGCACAGATACGCAGTATTTT. Translating gives CASSQVGSSTDTQYF.

The V gene is TRBV30, the J gene TRBJ2-5, with 7 bases matching TRBD1. This CDR3 spans 14 amino acids. CDR1 is GTSNPN and CDR2 is SVGIG in the germline V gene (reference sequence). The V and J ends lost 2 bases and 5 bases, in that order; junction bases with no gene match: 8. Here the CDR3 reads CAWSKVGGGETQYF. The CDR3 nucleotides read TGTGCCTGGAGTAAAGTAGGGGGCGGGGAGACCCAGTACTTC.

CDR3 sequence (DNA): TGTGCCAGCAGCCAAGATGCTAGCGGGACGTACGAGCAGTACTTC. Translating it yields CASSQDASGTYEQYF. This chain joins TRBV4-2 and TRBJ2-7, with 9 bases matching TRBD2. The CDR3 sequence is 15 residues long. V dropped 0 bases and J dropped 4; count of bases not matched to a gene: 4. The germline V gene encodes CDR1 LGHNA and CDR2 YNFKEQ.

This rearrangement joins TRBV5-1 to TRBJ1-6, with D maybe TRBD1 (6 bases). V dropped 0 bases and J dropped 10 bases, with 14 bases sitting between them. The germline V gene encodes CDR1 SGHRS and CDR2 YFSETQ. CDR3 size: 15 residues. DNA of the CDR3: TGCGCCAGCAGCTTGGCACAGGGCGGACGGTCACCCCTCCACTTT. This encodes CASSLAQGGRSPLHF.

The chain links TRBV18 to TRBJ2-7; 11 positions match TRBD2. From germline, CDR1 is KGHSH and CDR2 LQKENI. The V segment lost 7 bases and the J segment 1 base; nucleotides outside the gene matches: 3. CDR3 size: 14 residues. DNA for the CDR3: TGTGCCAGCTGCCTAGCGGGAGGATCCTACGAGCAGTACTTC. Amino acid sequence: CASCLAGGSYEQYF.

The chain recombines TRBV19 with TRBJ1-4; 7 bases align to TRBD1. This CDR3 spans 16 amino acids. The V segment lost 9 bases and the J segment 0 bases; nucleotides outside the gene matches: 10. CDR1 and CDR2 from the germline V gene are LNHDA and SQIVND (reference sequence). The CDR3 region is CASDTGTVATNEKLFF. In nucleotides, the CDR3 is TGTGCCAGCGACACCGGGACAGTGGCAACTAATGAAAAACTGTTTTTT. Full variable domain (remainder filled in from reference TRBV19 and TRBJ1-4): DGGITQSPKYLFRKEGQNVTLSCEQNLNHDAMYWYRQDPGQGLRLIYYSQIVNDFQKGDIAEGYSVSREKKESFPLTVTSAQKNPTAFYLCASDTGTVATNEKLFFGSGTQLSVL.

The CDR3 loop reads CASSRQGVGGYTF. In nucleotides, the CDR3 is TGTGCCAGCAGCCGACAGGGAGTAGGTGGCTACACCTTC. The rearrangement uses TRBV5-6 and TRBJ1-2; 7 bases align to TRBD1. This CDR3 has 13 residues. Germline lookup yields CDR1 SGHDT and CDR2 YYEEEE. V gave up 4 bases and J gave up 7 bases; unmatched junction bases: 7.

The J gene is TRBJ2-2, the V gene TRBV28, with 7 bases matching TRBD1. The CDR3 spans 15 residues. The germline V gene encodes CDR1 MDHEN and CDR2 SYDVKM. V trimming: 6 bases; J trimming: 1 base; junction bases outside the gene matches: 5. CDR3 sequence reads: CASRPGQMNTGELFF. CDR3 bases: TGTGCCAGCAGACCGGGACAGATGAACACCGGGGAGCTGTTTTTT.

The V gene is TRBV7-6, the J gene TRBJ1-1, with TRBD1 matching over 8 bases. Germline trimming cut 5 bases from V and 1 base from J; bases unmatched to any gene: 6. The germline V gene has CDR1 SGHVS and CDR2 FNYEAQ. This CDR3 region has 15 residues. CDR3 nucleotide sequence: TGTGCCAGCAGCCCCACGGACAGGGAGAACACTGAAGCTTTCTTT. It translates to CASSPTDRENTEAFF.

This chain uses TRBV13 with TRBJ1-2, with D tentatively TRBD1 (6 bases). CDR1 is PRHDT, CDR2 FYEKMQ, per germline (reference sequence). V was clipped by 5 bases and J by 0 bases, with 16 bases between them. The CDR3 loop spans 16 amino acids. The CDR3: CASSPGQWGPNYGYTF. The CDR3 bases are TGTGCCAGCAGCCCTGGACAGTGGGGTCCTAACTATGGCTACACCTTC.

The chain is built from TRBV6-4 and TRBJ1-3, with TRBD1 matching over 9 bases. J lost 8 bases, V lost 5 bases, and 19 bases had no gene match. Germline CDR1 and CDR2: MRHNA and SNTAGT. This CDR3 region has 18 residues. CDR3 bases: TGTGCCAGCAGTAAACAGGGGGCCAAGGCTGGCGGGTTCTACACCATATATTTT. Its protein product is CASSKQGAKAGGFYTIYF.

The CDR3 loop is CASSSGPAGVYNEQFF. The CDR3 DNA is TGTGCCAGCAGCTCCGGGCCAGCGGGAGTCTACAATGAGCAGTTCTTC. V and J are TRBV7-2 and TRBJ2-1, with 8 bases identical to TRBD2. This CDR3 is built from 16 residues. V trimming: 4 bases; J trimming: 3 bases; junction bases outside the gene matches: 8. Germline CDR1 reads SGHTA; CDR2 reads FQGNSA. Based on the CDR3 plus reference TRBV7-2 and TRBJ2-1, the full variable domain is GAGVSQSPSNKVTEKGKDVELRCDPISGHTALYWYRQSLGQGLEFLIYFQGNSAPDKSGLPSDRFSAERTGGSVSTLTIQRTQQEDSAVYLCASSSGPAGVYNEQFFGPGTRLTVL.

This chain connects TRBV5-4 to TRBJ2-3; 7 bases are shared with TRBD1. Germline V lookup: CDR1 SGHNT, CDR2 YYREEE (reference sequence). The ends lost 4 bases at V and 4 bases at J; junction bases unmatched: 9. This CDR3 has 15 residues. DNA for the CDR3: TGTGCCAGCAGCCTGAGGGGGCCTCTGGCAGATACGCAGTATTTT. It encodes CASSLRGPLADTQYF.

In its sample, this clone was seen once. The chain links TRBV18 to TRBJ1-1; D is uncertain. V gave up 8 bases and J gave up 1 base, with 17 bases separating them. CDR1 and CDR2 from the germline V gene are KGHSH and LQKENI. The CDR3 loop spans 15 amino acids. The CDR3 bases are TGTGCCAGCACAGAGAAGATGGAATGGAACACTGAAGCTTTCTTT. It translates to CASTEKMEWNTEAFF. Combining the CDR3 with reference TRBV18 and TRBJ1-1 gives the whole variable domain NAGVMQNPRHLVRRRGQEARLRCSPMKGHSHVYWYRQLPEEGLKFMVYLQKENIIDESGMPKERFSAEFPKEGPSILRIQQVVRGDSAAYFCASTEKMEWNTEAFFGQGTRLTVV.

The chain carries TRBV10-2 and TRBJ2-7; maybe TRBD2 (6 bases). Germline loops: CDR1 WSHSY, CDR2 SAAADI. V lost 10 bases and J 7 bases, leaving 14 bases between the germline ends. This CDR3 is built from 11 residues. CDR3 in amino acids: CANLSRGEQYF. In DNA, the CDR3 is TGCGCCAACCTTAGCCGGGGGGAGCAGTACTTC.

The chain is built from TRBV27 and TRBJ2-1; 7 positions match TRBD2. The trim removed 1 base at V and 3 bases at J, leaving 6 bases unmatched. The CDR3 is 16 residues long. CDR1 and CDR2 from the germline V gene are MNHEY and SMNVEV (reference sequence). The DNA for the CDR3 is TGTGCCAGCAGTTTATTCCCAGCTAGCGGCTACAATGAGCAGTTCTTC. Amino acid sequence: CASSLFPASGYNEQFF.

The sample holds one count of this clone. This rearrangement joins TRBV6-6 to TRBJ1-1; D is undetermined. The CDR3 consists of 13 residues. Between the trimmed V and J ends, which lost 2 bases and 3 bases, there was a span of 7 bases. CDR1 and CDR2 from the germline V gene are MNHNY and SVGAGI (reference sequence). Written as DNA, the CDR3 is TGTGCCAGCAGTTACCGACAAGACACTGAAGCTTTCTTT. Amino acid sequence: CASSYRQDTEAFF.